The clone carrying this T cell receptor beta chain was detected only once. These data belong to a study of OX40 agonist ivuxolimab in advanced cancers. This CDR3 contains 12 residues. Per the germline V gene, CDR1 is SNHLY and CDR2 is FYNNEI. Trimming shortened V by 8 bases and J by 4 bases, and 10 bases separated the two germline ends. The method was immunoSEQ multiplex PCR; TCRdb's version includes in-frame clones alone and lacks a portion of them. The data show 95,000 to 100,000 clones, approximately 93% seen once. The receptor was isolated from an adult with an advanced solid tumor such as melanoma, head and neck, liver or kidney cancer. This chain links TRBV2 with TRBJ2-3, with D tentatively TRBD1 or TRBD2 (5 bases each). Sequences were derived from CD4+ or CD8+ T cells sorted from blood, sampled in a trial of the OX40 agonist ivuxolimab. In DNA form, the CDR3 reads TGTGCCAGCGGGGACCCCCCAGATACGCAGTATTTT. This encodes CASGDPPDTQYF.